The T cell receptor beta chain described here comes from a study of fetal regulatory T cell absence and autoimmunity. Study-level findings and limits: Oligoclonal TCR enrichment in pancreas over cord blood reached over 95-fold for some clones.

Worth noting for this clone: Its specificity is unknown.

Produced via immunoSEQ multiplex PCR; TCRdb's table is partial and in-frame only. The sample lists 95,000 to 100,000 clones, 60% to 80% occurring once. Trimming left V 2 bases short and J 2 bases short, with 6 bases between. The CDR3 is 14 amino acids. Germline V CDR1 and CDR2: SGHTA, FQGNSA. The sample taken for sequencing was pancreas tissue. This clonotype was sampled from a male donor with IPEX syndrome. V is TRBV7-2 and J is TRBJ2-2; perhaps TRBD1 as D (5 bases). The CDR3 DNA sequence: TGTGCCAGCAGCTTATGGACAAACACCGGGGAGCTGTTTTTT. Translating it yields CASSLWTNTGELFF.